What follows is one T cell receptor beta chain and its context. Its antigen remains unknown. This record belongs to a study of cytomegalovirus exposure and HLA in healthy donors. The wider study: A prior analysis found about 110 million unique TCR beta sequences from 150 million to 200 million T cells. Study-wide points: Sequencing likely caused a cluster of highly shared sequence variants. It was in a later analysis that TCR association rates were seen to vary by HLA locus, highest for DRB1 and lowest for HLA-C. Researchers counted around 170 TCR beta chains as cytomegalovirus-associated.

In the PCR, 60 Vbeta and 13 Jbeta primers were used. Here immunoSEQ multiplex PCR was the method, and the copy in TCRdb shows in-frame clones only, minus some. The sample data list about 140,000 clones. Germline V CDR1 and CDR2: MDHEN, SYDVKM. The CDR3 spans 16 residues. The V gene lost 3 bases and the J gene lost 0 bases, with 13 bases spanning the gap. The receptor comes from a woman under 30 in good health and CMV-seronegative. Source material: PBMCs. The V gene is TRBV28, the J gene TRBJ2-3, with a possible D match to TRBD1 (6 bases). The CDR3 DNA sequence: TGTGCCAGCAGTTTTCCCGGGACAACTAGCACAGATACGCAGTATTTT. This translates into CASSFPGTTSTDTQYF.